This TCR beta chain was sequenced in a study of cytomegalovirus exposure and HLA in healthy donors. Study-level points and caveats: A later analysis linked a missense DCLRE1C variant to TCR beta V- and J-gene trimming. The study labeled 170 or so TCR beta chains cytomegalovirus-associated.

The primer mix had 60 Vbeta and 13 Jbeta primers. The method was immunoSEQ multiplex PCR; TCRdb's version includes in-frame clones alone and lacks a portion of them. This sample has some 150,000 clones, with 76% found just once. As for this clone: The antigen is unknown. This specimen includes other DNA sequences encoding the same CDR3.

Sample: PBMCs. This receptor was taken from a female donor in good health and CMV-seronegative.

Written as DNA, the CDR3 is TGCGCCAGCAGCCAAGGACAGGTTAACACTGAAGCTTTCTTT. Its translation is CASSQGQVNTEAFF. The chain is built from TRBV4-1 and TRBJ1-1, with a possible D match to TRBD1 (6 bases). Germline CDR1 reads MGHRA; CDR2 reads YSYEKL. This CDR3 is built from 14 residues. Trimming removed 1 base from V and 2 bases from J, with 8 bases in between.